This entry is about one TCR beta chain. Many counts were recorded for this clonotype. Its cognate antigen has yet to be identified. The sample holds no much larger clone one base away, and base qualities are not on file. The junction shows trimming of 6 bases on V and 8 bases on J, plus 13 bases between the germline ends. The CDR3 holds 12 amino acids from the cysteine to the phenylalanine. Of the read, only the CDR3 DNA is kept; its 36 bases are in frame from base 1. The CDR1 and CDR2 encoded by the germline V gene (reference sequence) are SEHNR and FQNEAQ. This sample was included in a study of HIV-infected patients and healthy controls (dated by TCRdb to between 2012 and 2015). Library creation used 5' RACE. Sequencing was carried out with an Illumina MiSeq. Using fastp at Q25 and MiXCR, TCRdb reprocessed the public reads and kept productive beta chains. All rows with the same CDR3 protein become a single entry with the most common DNA and genes. In this sample the table shows around 58,000 distinct CDR3 sequences, 15% to 20% of which occur a single time. Jointly, the top ten make up more than 1.4% of the sample.

Input material: CD4+ T cells from blood. This sequence uses TRBV7-9 and TRBJ1-2; there is no confident call for the D gene. This sequence originates from a human donor in good health. The DNA reads as follows: TGTGCCAGCAGTCCCCCCAGTGGCGGCTACACCTTC. Translated, this gives CASSPPSGGYTF.